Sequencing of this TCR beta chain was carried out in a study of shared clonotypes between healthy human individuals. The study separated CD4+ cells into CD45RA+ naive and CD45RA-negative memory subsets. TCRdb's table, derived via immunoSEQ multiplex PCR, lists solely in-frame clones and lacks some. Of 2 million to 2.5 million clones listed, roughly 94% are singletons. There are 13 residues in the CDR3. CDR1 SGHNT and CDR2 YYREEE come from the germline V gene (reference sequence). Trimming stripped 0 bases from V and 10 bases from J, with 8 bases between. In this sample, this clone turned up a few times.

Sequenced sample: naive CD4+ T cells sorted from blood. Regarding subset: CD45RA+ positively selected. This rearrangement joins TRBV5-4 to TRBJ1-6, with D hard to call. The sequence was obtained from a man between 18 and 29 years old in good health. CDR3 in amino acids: CASSLVGYSPLHF. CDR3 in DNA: TGTGCCAGCAGCTTGGTAGGGTACTCACCCCTCCACTTT. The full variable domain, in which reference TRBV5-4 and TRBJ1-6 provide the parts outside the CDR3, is ETGVTQSPTHLIKTRGQQVTLRCSSQSGHNTVSWYQQALGQGPQFIFQYYREEENGRGNFPPRFSGLQFPNYSSELNVNALELDDSALYLCASSLVGYSPLHFGNGTRLTVT.